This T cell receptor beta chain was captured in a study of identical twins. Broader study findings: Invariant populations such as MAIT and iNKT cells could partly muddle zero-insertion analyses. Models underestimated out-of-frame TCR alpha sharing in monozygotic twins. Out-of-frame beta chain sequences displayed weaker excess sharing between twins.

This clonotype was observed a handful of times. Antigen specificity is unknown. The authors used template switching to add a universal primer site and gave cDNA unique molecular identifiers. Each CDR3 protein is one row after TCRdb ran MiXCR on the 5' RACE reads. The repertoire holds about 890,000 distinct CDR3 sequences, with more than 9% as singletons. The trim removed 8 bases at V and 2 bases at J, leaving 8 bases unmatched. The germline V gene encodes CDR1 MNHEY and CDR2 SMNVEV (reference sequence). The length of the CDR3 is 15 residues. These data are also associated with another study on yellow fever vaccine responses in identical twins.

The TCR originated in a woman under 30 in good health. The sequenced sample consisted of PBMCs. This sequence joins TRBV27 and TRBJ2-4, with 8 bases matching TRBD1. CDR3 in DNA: TGTGCCAGCGGAAAACAGGGGGAATCCAAAAACATTCAGTACTTC. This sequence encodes CASGKQGESKNIQYF.